This record covers a single T cell receptor (beta chain). The clone's antigen remains unknown. No quality values exist for individual bases; no much larger clone is one base distant. Using the deep immunoSEQ assay, multiplex PCR amplified TCR CDR3 regions from genomic DNA. Extracted genomic DNA from each cell subset was distributed evenly across all wells of several immunoSEQ 96-well plates, and each plate was treated as a replicate. For sorted subsets, about 200 ng genomic DNA, equal to tens of thousands of T cell genomes, was loaded into each replicate PCR. Purified libraries were measured with a Qubit 3.0 fluorometer, size-checked on a Bioanalyzer 2100, and measured again with the KAPA Library Quantification kit. Each immunoSEQ 96-well plate was sequenced on its own single-read 150-cycle Illumina NextSeq 550 flow cell. As for the authors' bioinformatics: Because only junctional sequences without quality scores were contained in the immunoSEQ output, filtering matching that applied to full-length reads could not be performed. Sequences were annotated with PyIR, a Python wrapper for IgBLAST v1.9, using IMGT germline references to assign V/J genes and CDR3. Any read was removed if the V/J assignment was weak (E-value above 1e-6), the CDR3 was missing, or the read contained stop codons, out-of-frame junctions, or ambiguous translated residues. V3J clonotypes were defined by identical inferred V gene, J gene, and CDR3 amino acid sequence. Percentage overlap between repertoires was calculated by dividing the number of shared unique clonotypes by the size of the smaller repertoire. Repertoire richness was assessed with RTK rarefaction, the Chao1 estimator, and Recon v2.1 estimates of unobserved clonotypes. OLGA was used to compute generation probabilities for all TCRbeta clonotypes that the gDNA method yielded from a handful of donors. Held by TCRdb, this immuneACCESS table contains in-frame sequences only and omits some clones. Under half of the omission traces to an unresolved V gene where checked; the cause of the rest is unknown. The DNA was the basis for D and trimming; V, J and clone size are from that table. The sample records more than 1 million clones, about 80% of which are singletons. The ten largest clones add up to 0.4% to 0.55% of the sample.

This entry belongs to a study of shared clonotypes between healthy human individuals (dated by TCRdb to the early 2020s). Describing the broader study: Two women and a few men aged 18 to 49 years were included in the cohort. For each donor, three plates each were used for CD4 naive and CD4 memory, two plates were used for CD8 naive, and one plate was used for CD8 memory. To estimate repertoire size and how much clonotypes are shared between individuals, the study performed deep sequencing of blood TCR repertoires from 4 to 6 healthy adults. To increase sequencing depth and limit assay-specific biases, different laboratories used diverse techniques to prepare libraries and sequence TCR repertoires. Between about 0.94 and 8.9 billion PBMCs per donor were obtained by leukapheresis. Broader findings and caveats from the paper: Pairwise subsampling indicated that sequencing depth was expected to affect the degree of clonotype sharing among donors. Sampling was limited to blood, and TCR repertoires in tissue likely differ from TCR repertoires in blood. About 4.5% of naive CD4, more than 3% of naive CD8, 2% to 2.5% of memory CD4, and around 0.42% of memory CD8 clonotypes were shared across a few donors. Estimated clonotype richness was generally larger for naive than for memory subsets. Compared with non-shared clonotypes, clonotypes shared by all four sorted-subset donors had higher generation probabilities. Because the study included a small number of donors, the genetic and exposure-history diversity represented was limited. Incomplete sequencing was indicated by rarefaction of sorted-subset datasets, despite the large sequencing depth.

The CDR3 numbers 12 residues from cysteine through phenylalanine. Of the read, only the CDR3 DNA is kept; its 36 bases are in frame from base 1. From the germline V gene, CDR1 is SGHAT and CDR2 is FQNNGV. Relative to germline, V is 1 base shorter and J is 7 bases shorter, with 4 bases between their ends. The donors were healthy, HIV-negative adults with no recently reported acute infections or vaccinations. Every donor was a Caucasian adult living in Nashville, Tennessee, USA. CD4+ T cells were enriched by magnetic negative selection, after which naive cells were positively selected on CD45RA and the negative fraction was taken as the memory subset. Blood was obtained by leukapheresis, after which PBMCs were separated by Ficoll-Histopaque density gradient centrifugation and cryopreserved in liquid nitrogen vapor phase. Purity and quantity of every magnetically sorted T cell population were checked by analytical flow cytometry. Genomic DNA was isolated from each sorted fraction and quantified by UV absorbance on a Nanodrop 2000c.

This sequence was found in a man aged 18 to 29 in good health. Some clones in this sample may be carry-over from other donors' samples. The material sequenced was memory CD4+ T cells from PBMCs. The sample's cell subset or site, from its label and the paper: CD45RA-negative fraction. Rearrangement joined TRBV11-2 to TRBJ2-2; the D gene lacks a confident call. The CDR3 protein is CASSLVVGELFF. The base sequence is TGTGCCAGCAGCTTAGTCGTCGGGGAGCTGTTTTTT.